The rows below give T cell receptor beta chains drawn from one sample of a study of blood T cell repertoires in COVID-19. Assay used: immunoSEQ multiplex PCR; TCRdb lists only in-frame clones, some missing. The sample includes a few hundred thousand clones, approximately 87% of them seen just once. The specimen was PBMCs or T cells enriched from blood (not recorded which). The receptors come from a man under 40 who had recovered from COVID-19. Each CDR3 is given with its conserved first and last residue. D genes are given only for firm matches. A row's size may be missing; if present it is once, few, many or a size class.

d_call j_call clone_size v_call cdr3_nt cdr3_aa
- TRBJ1-2 - TRBV29-1 TGCAGCGTTGCGTCGGGGGAGGGCTATGGCTACACCTTC CSVASGEGYGYTF
- TRBJ2-2 - TRBV4-2 TGTGCCAGCAGCCAAGATACAGGCACCGGGGAGCTGTTTTTT CASSQDTGTGELFF
- TRBJ2-3 once TRBV9 TGTGCCAGCAGCGAGCAGGTCACAGATACGCAGTATTTT CASSEQVTDTQYF
- TRBJ2-5 - TRBV5-1 TGCGCCAGCAGCTTGGGCGGGGAAGAGACCCAGTACTTC CASSLGGEETQYF
- TRBJ1-4 - TRBV4-1 TGCGCCAGCAGCCCGATCCAATCAGGGGTTACTAATGAAAAACTGTTTTTT CASSPIQSGVTNEKLFF
TRBD2 TRBJ2-4 - TRBV29-1 TGCAGTATTCTAGCGGGGGAAACTTTAGCCAAAAACATTCAGTACTTC CSILAGETLAKNIQYF
TRBD1 TRBJ1-2 - TRBV9 TGTGCCAGCAGCGCGGACAGGGTACCGAAGGGCTACACCTTC CASSADRVPKGYTF
- TRBJ1-1 - TRBV5-5 TGTGCCAGCGGTAGACGGGGCACTGAAGCTTTCTTT CASGRRGTEAFF
- TRBJ1-4 - TRBV12-3/TRBV12-4 TGTGCCAGCAGTTTGGGGCAAGAAAAACTGTTTTTT CASSLGQEKLFF
TRBD1 TRBJ2-7 - TRBV5-8 TGTGCCAGCACCCTGACAGGGGCCACGGAGGGAGACGAGCAGTACTTC CASTLTGATEGDEQYF
TRBD1 TRBJ2-1 - TRBV5-1 TGCGCCAGCAGCTTCGGGACAGGGACCTACAATGAGCAGTTCTTC CASSFGTGTYNEQFF
- TRBJ2-4 - TRBV9 TGTGCCAGCAGCGTACCGGGGTCCAAAAACATTCAGTACTTC CASSVPGSKNIQYF
TRBD1 TRBJ2-1 - TRBV29-1 TGCAGCGCCGGAAGTGACAGGGGTTGGGAGCAGTTCTTC CSAGSDRGWEQFF
TRBD2 TRBJ2-5 - TRBV25-1 TGTGCCAGCAGTGAAAAGCGGATAGCGGGGGCCCAAGAGACCCAGTACTTC CASSEKRIAGAQETQYF
TRBD1 TRBJ2-2 - TRBV4-3 TGCGCCAGCAGCCAAGATTGGGAGGGGGGACAGGGAGCTGTGAGCACCGGGGAGCTGTTTTTT CASSQDWEGGQGAVSTGELFF
- TRBJ2-2 - TRBV6-5 TGTGCCGCTAGCAGTTGGACAGCGAACACCGGGGAGCTGTTTTTT CAASSWTANTGELFF
- TRBJ1-2 - TRBV6-6 TGTGCCAGCACCCGGGACATCTGGGGCTACACCTTC CASTRDIWGYTF
TRBD1 TRBJ2-6 - TRBV4-1 TGCGCCAGCAGTCTGACAGGGGCCACCCTCCCTGGGGCCAACGTCCTGACTTTC CASSLTGATLPGANVLTF
- TRBJ1-1 - TRBV9 TGTGCCAGCAGCCCAGGACAGCGGGGGGACACTGAAGCTTTCTTT CASSPGQRGDTEAFF
- TRBJ2-1 once TRBV6-5 TGTGCCAGCAGTTACTCAGCCAGGTACAATGAGCAGTTCTTC CASSYSARYNEQFF
TRBD1 TRBJ1-5 - TRBV6-5 TGTGCCAGCCTAGGGGGCGCGGGCAATCAGCCCCAGCATTTT CASLGGAGNQPQHF
- TRBJ1-6 - TRBV4-1 TGCGCCAGCAGCCAAGATTTACATACCAATTCACCCCTCCACTTT CASSQDLHTNSPLHF
- TRBJ2-1 - TRBV27 TGTGCCAGCAGCCCCCGGACAGCCCCCAATGAGCAGTTCTTC CASSPRTAPNEQFF
- TRBJ2-1 - TRBV2 TGTGCCAGCACTAGCGACAATGAGCAGTTCTTC CASTSDNEQFF
TRBD2 TRBJ2-7 - TRBV6-1 TGTGCCAGCAGTGAAGAACTAGCGGGGCCCTACGAGCAGTACTTC CASSEELAGPYEQYF
- TRBJ1-2 - TRBV6-6 TGTGCCAGCAGTTACGGTCAGGGTGGCTACACCTTC CASSYGQGGYTF
- TRBJ1-6 - TRBV15 TGTGCCACCAGCAGAGATCACGCGGCCTATGGATCACCCCTCCACTTT CATSRDHAAYGSPLHF
TRBD1 TRBJ2-7 - TRBV29-1 TGCAGCGTTGCTAAGGACAGGGAGGAGTACTTC CSVAKDREEYF
- TRBJ1-5 - TRBV2 TGTGCCAGCAGTGATGTAGACAATCAGCCCCAGCATTTT CASSDVDNQPQHF
- TRBJ1-1 once TRBV6-5 TGTGCCAGCAGCGGCAGGGGTAAGGGCACTGAAGCTTTCTTT CASSGRGKGTEAFF
- TRBJ1-1 - TRBV18 TGTGCCAGCTCACCCACGCCGGGGAACACTGAAGCTTTCTTT CASSPTPGNTEAFF
- TRBJ2-1 - TRBV4-3 TGCGCCAGCAGCCAAGACAGGGCGAGTGAGCAGTTCTTC CASSQDRASEQFF
- TRBJ2-3 once TRBV5-5 TGTGCCAGCAGCTCAAATACGGGGGGCGGGACAGATACGCAGTATTTT CASSSNTGGGTDTQYF
TRBD1 TRBJ1-1 - TRBV6-5 TGTGCCAGCAGTCGACTGGGACAGCTGAACACTGAAGCTTTCTTT CASSRLGQLNTEAFF
TRBD1 TRBJ1-5 few TRBV2 TGTGCCAGCAGAGGGACAGGGATAGATCAGCCCCAGCATTTT CASRGTGIDQPQHF
- TRBJ1-2 few TRBV20-1 TGCAGTGCTAGTAGGGACGGAGAAGCGGGAGGCTACACCTTC CSASRDGEAGGYTF
- TRBJ1-3 - TRBV21-1 TGTGCCAGCAGCAAAGAGGGGACAGATATGAGGGACTCTGGAAACACCATATATTTT CASSKEGTDMRDSGNTIYF
TRBD1 TRBJ1-1 - TRBV7-8 TGTGCCAGCAGCCGCGACGGGACAGGGGCAAAAGCTTTCTTT CASSRDGTGAKAFF
- TRBJ1-3 - TRBV10-3 TGTGCCATCAGTGAAGGGGTGACTGGAAACACCATATATTTT CAISEGVTGNTIYF
- TRBJ2-5 - TRBV7-2 TGTGCCAGCAGCTTAAGTGTGGGCCCCCAAGAGACCCAGTACTTC CASSLSVGPQETQYF
- TRBJ1-2 - TRBV6-1 TGTGCCAGCAGTCACGGGGAGTGGGGCTACACCTTC CASSHGEWGYTF
TRBD1 TRBJ1-5 once TRBV9 TGTGCCAGCAGCGCCCAAGGGGACAGGGTCAATCAGCCCCAGCATTTT CASSAQGDRVNQPQHF
- TRBJ1-2 - TRBV5-1 TGCGCCAGCAGCCCGGAGCTAGGGGACTATGGCTACACCTTC CASSPELGDYGYTF
- TRBJ2-2 - TRBV13 TGTGCCAGCAGCCAATGGGGCGTAGGGAACACCGGGGAGCTGTTTTTT CASSQWGVGNTGELFF
- TRBJ1-1 - TRBV29-1 TGCAGCGTTGAACAGGGAGGAACTGAAGCTTTCTTT CSVEQGGTEAFF
- TRBJ1-1 - TRBV6-5 TGTGCCAGCAGCCGAGGGGAGGGCACTGAAGCTTTCTTT CASSRGEGTEAFF
TRBD1 TRBJ1-5 - TRBV6-5 TGTGCCAGCAGTTTAACCGCGGGGGGACAGAATCAGCCCCAGCATTTT CASSLTAGGQNQPQHF
- TRBJ1-5 - TRBV18 TGTGCCAGCTCACCACCGGGGGGGGCCCCCAATCAGCCCCAGCATTTT CASSPPGGAPNQPQHF
TRBD1 TRBJ1-4 - TRBV6-1 TGTGCCAGCACTGAAACAGGGGAAGAAAAACTGTTTTTT CASTETGEEKLFF
TRBD1 TRBJ1-6 - TRBV9 TGTGCCAGCAGCGCCAGTCCCGGGACAGTTTCACCCCTCCACTTT CASSASPGTVSPLHF
- TRBJ1-2 - TRBV11-2 TGTGCCAGCAGCTTAGTCGCGGAAGGGAGGGATTTCTATGGCTACACCTTC CASSLVAEGRDFYGYTF
- TRBJ1-1 many TRBV4-2 TGTGCCAGCAGCCAGACGACGGCGGTGAACACTGAAGCTTTCTTT CASSQTTAVNTEAFF
- TRBJ1-5 once TRBV12-5 - CASGFGTGTKF
- TRBJ1-1 few TRBV7-2 TGTGCCAGCAGCCACCCTGACAGGCTAGGGACTGAAGCTTTCTTT CASSHPDRLGTEAFF
- TRBJ2-7 - TRBV4-3 TGCGCCAGCAGCCAAGAGGACAGCTCAACCTACGAGCAGTACTTC CASSQEDSSTYEQYF
- TRBJ1-2 - TRBV10-3 TGTGCCATCAGTGATCCAGTCTCCTACTATGGCTACACCTTC CAISDPVSYYGYTF